A single sample is the source of the 7 T cell receptor beta chains below, sequenced in a study of CD8 T cells in ankylosing spondylitis. Each CDR3 protein is one row after TCRdb ran MiXCR on the 5' RACE reads. The sample includes 250,000 to 300,000 distinct CDR3 sequences, around 18% seen only once; the top ten take 7.5% to 9%. Sequenced: blood, either unsorted or a sorted T cell fraction (not recorded which). These receptors were obtained from a male donor with ankylosing spondylitis or in good health (not recorded which).

The rearrangement joins TRBV12-3 or TRBV12-4 to TRBJ2-5; 13 bases fit TRBD2. The CDR3 has 13 residues. Losses at the gene ends were 1 base for V and 13 bases for J; bases not matched to a gene: 3. CDR3 nucleotide sequence: TGTGCCAGCAGTTTAGGGACTAGCGGGAGCCCGTACTTC. It yields the protein CASSLGTSGSPYF.

The chain combines TRBV7-3 with TRBJ2-2, with 7 bases fitting TRBD1. Trimming removed 3 bases from V and 5 bases from J; junction bases left unmatched: 6. Germline V gene sequence: CDR1 SGHTA, CDR2 FQGTGA. This CDR3 spans 15 amino acids. CDR3 sequence (DNA): TGTGCCAGCAGCTTGGGAGACAGGGTAACCGGGGAGCTGTTTTTT. Encoded protein: CASSLGDRVTGELFF.

The CDR3 sequence is CASTREFTEAFF. The CDR3 DNA follows: TGTGCCAGCACGAGGGAATTCACTGAAGCTTTCTTT. The chain couples TRBV6-1 to TRBJ1-1; D is unclear. Germline V gene data show CDR1 as MNHNS and CDR2 as SASEGT. Trimming stripped 7 bases from V and 4 bases from J, with 10 bases between. The CDR3 contains 12 residues.

J is TRBJ2-3 and V is TRBV20-1; 11 bases map to TRBD2. The CDR3 covers 15 residues. Germline V gene lookup returns CDR1 DFQATT and CDR2 SNEGSKA (reference sequence). The trim removed 0 bases at V and 4 bases at J, leaving 3 bases unmatched. As DNA, the CDR3 is TGCAGTGCTAGAGATGGGGGACTAGCGGCAGATACGCAGTATTTT. Protein sequence: CSARDGGLAADTQYF.

The chain employs TRBV6-5 and TRBJ1-1; D not certain. V shed 0 bases and J shed 3 bases, with 11 bases lying between them. The CDR3 loop spans 15 amino acids. CDR1 MNHEY and CDR2 SVGAGI come from the germline V gene. CDR3 in amino acids: CASSYSIVLDTEAFF. The CDR3 DNA reads TGTGCCAGCAGTTACTCGATAGTGCTTGACACTGAAGCTTTCTTT.

For this clonotype: This may arise from a read error, as a much more abundant clone is one base away. This chain links TRBV11-2 with TRBJ2-1, with D unclear. Per the germline V gene, CDR1 is SGHAT and CDR2 is FQNNGV. The CDR3 runs to 12 residues. Here the CDR3 reads CVSSLAKNEQFF. In nucleotides, the CDR3 is TGTGTCAGCAGCTTAGCTAAGAATGAGCAGTTCTTC.

V is TRBV6-2 or TRBV6-3 and J is TRBJ2-7; TRBD2 aligns across 8 bases. The V gene end was trimmed by 6 bases and the J gene end by 3 bases; junction bases not matched to a gene: 7. The CDR3 is 14 amino acids. Per the germline V gene, CDR1 is MNHEY and CDR2 is SVGEGT. CDR3 DNA: TGTGCCAGCAGGGGGTATAGCGGGAACTACGAGCAGTACGTC. Its translation: CASRGYSGNYEQYV.